The clone carrying this TCR beta chain has a handful of counts. CDR3 size: 13 residues. The V end was cut by 1 base, the J end by 3 bases, with 7 bases between. Germline-derived CDR1 and CDR2 are MGHRA and YSYEKL. This sample stems from a study of Graves' ophthalmopathy and Graves' hyperthyroidism. RNA served as the template for amplifying TCR beta CDR3 regions. HTBI primers were employed in first-round RT-PCR, then a second-round multiplex PCR followed. TCRdb reanalysed the multiplex PCR reads using MiXCR and keeps one entry per CDR3 protein. This sample has a few hundred thousand distinct CDR3 sequences, with just over 15% found just once. Hyperthyroidism cases were recent diagnoses of under 2 months' duration in people aged 18 to 65.

The sequence derives from a woman under 30 with stable Graves' hyperthyroidism. The V gene is TRBV4-1, the J gene TRBJ2-7; D unresolved. Sample: peripheral blood. DNA for the CDR3: TGCGCCAGCAGCCAAGTCCTGAACTACGAGCAGTACTTC. Protein: CASSQVLNYEQYF.